This T cell receptor (beta chain) originates from a study of shared clonotypes between healthy human individuals. Germline CDR1 is KGHSH and CDR2 is LQKENI. This CDR3 comprises 12 residues. V was clipped by 6 bases and J by 12 bases; unmatched bases: 8. All donors were Caucasian adults living in Nashville, Tennessee. Method: immunoSEQ multiplex PCR; TCRdb's copy keeps in-frame clones and lacks some. The repertoire holds 2 million to 2.5 million clones, with approximately 94% as singletons. Material for sequencing was naive CD4+ T cells sorted from blood. The sample's subset: CD45RA+ positively selected. The receptor was isolated from a man between 18 and 35 years old in good health. The V and J genes are TRBV18 and TRBJ1-1; 9 nucleotides agree with TRBD1. The CDR3: CASSPDRGVTFF. CDR3 bases: TGTGCCAGCTCTCCGGACAGGGGTGTAACTTTCTTT.